This T cell receptor (beta chain) came from a study of blood T cell repertoires in COVID-19 (dated by TCRdb to about 2020). Notes on the research overall: The collaborator samples originated in the United States, Italy and Spain and spanned the acute and convalescent phases of COVID-19. Deeply sampled blood TCRbeta repertoires from subjects exposed to, actively infected with, or recovered from COVID-19 were included in the dataset. A freely available public database, intended as a resource for researchers studying the immune response to SARS-CoV-2, is where the repertoires were released. The samples were drawn from the first 160 participants of the ongoing ImmuneRACE study and from over 950 subjects provided by 6 global collaborators. Where available, HLA class I and class II types were taken from metadata supplied by the sample provider and were not determined by assay-based typing. A de-identified subject ID, COVID-19 status, age in years and sex were almost always included in the sample metadata. The prospective study material was composed of cDNA or gDNA derived from T cells, B-cell-depleted T cells, or PBMCs. Overall results and qualifications from the work: The quantity of clinical and demographic metadata differed by source and by participant and was supplied without curation.

Comment on this clone: Its antigen is still unknown. Per-nucleotide qualities are absent, and no much larger clonotype sits a single base away.

The immunoSEQ Assay, a bias-controlled multiplex PCR, was used to amplify TCRbeta CDR3 regions from genomic DNA. The paper's data handling went like this. Nucleated cell counts per sample were estimated from amplification of reference gene primers within the assay. To quantify the absolute abundance of each unique TCRbeta CDR3 rearrangement, sequence reads were collapsed and filtered. For each sample, productive Simpson clonality was calculated as the square root of Simpson's diversity index across productive rearrangements. Held by TCRdb, this immuneACCESS table contains in-frame sequences only and omits some clones. Under half of the omission traces to an unresolved V gene where checked; the cause of the rest is unknown. For V, J and clone size, that table is used; D and trimming come from the DNA. The sample contains approximately 460,000 clones, roughly nine tenths of them found a single time. The ten largest make up roughly 1% of the sample.

CDR1 and CDR2, looked up from the germline V gene (reference sequence), are GTSNPN and SVGIG. V drops 5 bases and J drops 2 bases, leaving 12 bases in between. The CDR3 contains 13 residues, cysteine and phenylalanine counted. Only CDR3 DNA remains: 39 bases, in frame from the first base. One collaborating source in Seattle enrolled patients while the patients were actively infected and followed the patients over time throughout the course of disease. The collaborating institutions used their own protocols to collect whole blood in K2EDTA tubes. For TCRbeta analysis, collaborators shipped samples as frozen whole blood, isolated PBMCs, or DNA extracted from either of those sample types.

Sequencing input: peripheral blood. This TCR derives from a man younger than 35 with COVID-19, enrolled during active disease. The chain is made from TRBV30 and TRBJ1-2; the D gene is perhaps TRBD1, from 6 matching bases. The nucleotide sequence reads TGTGCCTGGGACCGGGACACAAACTATGGCTACACCTTC. Its protein product is CAWDRDTNYGYTF.